The 9 T cell receptor beta chains given below trace back to one sample, sequenced in a study of cytomegalovirus exposure and HLA in healthy donors. Primers: 60 Vbeta forward and 13 Jbeta reverse. Clones were sequenced by immunoSEQ multiplex PCR, and TCRdb holds only the in-frame ones, with some missing. The sample includes some 120,000 clones, around four fifths of them seen just once. Sequencing was carried out using PBMCs. The receptors were gathered from a human donor in good health.

The CDR3 DNA reads TGCGCCAGCAGTGAGGACAGCCAGGCTGAAGCTTTCTTT. It translates to CASSEDSQAEAFF. The chain is built from TRBV10-1 and TRBJ1-1; perhaps TRBD1 as D (5 bases). Trimming cost V 2 bases and J 6 bases, with 10 bases left between them. The CDR3 contains 13 residues. CDR1 and CDR2 from the germline V gene are WNHNN and SYGVQD (reference sequence).

The rearrangement uses TRBV10-3 and TRBJ2-3; tentative D call: TRBD2 (5 bases). Germline loops: CDR1 ENHRY, CDR2 SYGVKD. The CDR3 has 11 residues. V shed 5 bases and J shed 9 bases, with 9 bases lying between them. The CDR3 sequence: CAISSRGTQYF. The CDR3 DNA sequence: TGTGCCATCAGTTCCCGGGGAACGCAGTATTTT.

This clone was counted only a few times. The chain recombines TRBV4-1 with TRBJ2-2; possible D gene TRBD1, 6 bases. Looked up from germline, CDR1 is MGHRA and CDR2 is YSYEKL. The CDR3 runs to 15 residues. V was cut by 1 base and J by 15 bases, with 21 bases left in between. The DNA of the CDR3 is TGCGCCAGCAGCCAAGGCGCGCAGGGGCATTTTGAAATGTTTTTT. It encodes CASSQGAQGHFEMFF.

The rearrangement uses TRBV27 and TRBJ2-7; D is possibly TRBD2 (7 bases). The CDR3 is 15 amino acids. Trimming pared 6 bases from V and 1 base from J, leaving 16 bases between. Germline V gene lookup returns CDR1 MNHEY and CDR2 SMNVEV (reference sequence). DNA of the CDR3: TGTGCCAGCAGATTGGGGGGGGCGAAGTCCTACGAGCAGTACTTC. Protein product: CASRLGGAKSYEQYF.

This clone has a single count. At one boundary the junction diverges from the germline segment, which might be a read error. This rearrangement joins TRBV4-1 to TRBJ2-6, with D perhaps TRBD2 (6 bases). This CDR3 is built from 19 residues. The germline V gene encodes CDR1 MGHRA and CDR2 YSYEKL. CDR3 region: CAGSQEVGGFSSGANVLTF. CDR3 nucleotide sequence: TGCGCCGGCAGCCAAGAGGTGGGGGGATTTAGCTCTGGGGCCAACGTCCTGACTTTC.

The chain joins TRBV28 to TRBJ1-5; D is possibly TRBD1 (5 bases). The CDR3 contains 14 residues. The ends were cut back, 4 bases at V and 5 bases at J, with 12 bases in the middle. Germline values: CDR1 MDHEN, CDR2 SYDVKM. The chain's CDR3 is CASSSRGGDQPQHF. In nucleotides, the CDR3 is TGTGCCAGCAGTTCTCGGGGCGGGGATCAGCCCCAGCATTTT.

In the case of this clone: Its ends do not fully match the called genes, so a read error is possible. This chain links TRBV7-9 with TRBJ1-2; 8 nucleotides agree with TRBD1. Germline CDR1 is SEHNR and CDR2 is FQNEAQ (reference sequence). This CDR3 spans 12 amino acids. The CDR3 bases are TGTTCCAGCAGCCAACAGGGGGATGGCTACACCTTC. This gives the protein CSSSQQGDGYTF.

This clone was recorded a few times. This chain connects TRBV4-1 to TRBJ2-7, with no clear D. Trimming shortened V by 0 bases and J by 0 bases, and 9 bases separated the two germline ends. The CDR3 consists of 15 residues. Germline loops: CDR1 MGHRA, CDR2 YSYEKL. The CDR3, as DNA: TGCGCCAGCAGCCAAGATTCGTCTTTCTCCTACGAGCAGTACTTC. Translation gives CASSQDSSFSYEQYF.

This clone appeared once. The V gene is TRBV28, the J gene TRBJ1-1; 7 nucleotides align to TRBD1. Germline trimming cut 6 bases from V and 2 bases from J; bases unmatched to any gene: 6. The CDR3 has 14 residues. Per germline, CDR1 MDHEN and CDR2 SYDVKM. CDR3 DNA sequence: TGTGCCAGCAGGGCCGGGACAGCAAACACTGAAGCTTTCTTT. This encodes CASRAGTANTEAFF. Combining the CDR3 with reference TRBV28 and TRBJ1-1 gives the whole variable domain DVKVTQSSRYLVKRTGEKVFLECVQDMDHENMFWYRQDPGLGLRLIYFSYDVKMKEKGDIPEGYSVSREKKERFSLILESASTNQTSMYLCASRAGTANTEAFFGQGTRLTVV.